This TCR beta chain was obtained from a study of Graves' ophthalmopathy and Graves' hyperthyroidism. V lost 10 bases and J 1 base, leaving 17 bases between the germline ends. This CDR3 contains 14 residues. Germline lookup yields CDR1 MDHEN and CDR2 SYDVKM. This clonotype was seen a few times. Amplification of TCR beta CDR3 regions used RNA transcripts. The authors performed first-round RT-PCR with HTBI primers and then a second-round multiplex PCR. TCRdb processed the multiplex PCR reads anew with MiXCR; each CDR3 protein has one entry. The top ten clones hold roughly 4% of a sample with about 590,000 distinct CDR3 sequences, roughly 39% of them seen once. Each diagnosis was determined on the basis of clinical symptoms, serum thyroxine, TRAb, thyroid ultrasound and orbital computed tomography.

This rearrangement joins TRBV28 to TRBJ2-7; TRBD1 might be the D (5 bases). Material: peripheral blood or thyroid tissue (not recorded which). The clonotype comes from an adult man with Graves' hyperthyroidism. CDR3 residues: CATQGYTTSYEQYF. As DNA, the CDR3 is TGTGCCACTCAGGGATATACGACTTCCTACGAGCAGTACTTC.